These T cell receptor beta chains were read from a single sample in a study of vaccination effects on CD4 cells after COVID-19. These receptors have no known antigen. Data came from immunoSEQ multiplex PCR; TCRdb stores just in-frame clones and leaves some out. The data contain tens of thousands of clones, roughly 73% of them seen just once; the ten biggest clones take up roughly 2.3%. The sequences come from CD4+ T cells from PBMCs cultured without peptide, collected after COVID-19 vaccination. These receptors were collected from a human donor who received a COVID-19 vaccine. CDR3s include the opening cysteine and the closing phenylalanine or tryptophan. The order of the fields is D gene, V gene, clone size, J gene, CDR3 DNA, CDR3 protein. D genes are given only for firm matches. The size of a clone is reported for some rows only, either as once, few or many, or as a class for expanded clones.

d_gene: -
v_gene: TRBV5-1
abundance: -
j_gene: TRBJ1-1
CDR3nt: TGCGCCAGCAGCTTGGTTGGTGAAATGAACACTGAAGCTTTCTTT
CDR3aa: CASSLVGEMNTEAFF

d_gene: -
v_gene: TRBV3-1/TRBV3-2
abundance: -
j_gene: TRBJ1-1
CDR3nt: TGTGCCAGCAGCCAAGTCCCGAGGGGGGGGTTGTACACTGAAGCTTTCTTT
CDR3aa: CASSQVPRGGLYTEAFF

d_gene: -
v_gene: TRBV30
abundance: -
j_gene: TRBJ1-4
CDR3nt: TGTGCCTGGAATACAGGTCGCGGAACTAATGAAAAACTGTTTTTT
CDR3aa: CAWNTGRGTNEKLFF

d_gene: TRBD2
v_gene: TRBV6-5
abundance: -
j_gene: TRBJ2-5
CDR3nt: TGTGCCAGCAGAAGTCGGACTAGCTCGAATGAGACCCAGTACTTC
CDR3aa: CASRSRTSSNETQYF

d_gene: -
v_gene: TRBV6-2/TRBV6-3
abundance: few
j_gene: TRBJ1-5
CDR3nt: TGTGCCAGCAGTTACACGGGGGCCCGTCGCAATCAGCCCCAGCATTTT
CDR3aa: CASSYTGARRNQPQHF

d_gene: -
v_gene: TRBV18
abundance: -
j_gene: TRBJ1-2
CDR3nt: TGTGCCAGCTCACCGGCTTACGATTCCGCTAACTATGGCTACACCTTC
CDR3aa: CASSPAYDSANYGYTF

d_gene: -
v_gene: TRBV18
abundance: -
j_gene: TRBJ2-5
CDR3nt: TGTGCCAGCTCACCCGTGTGGGGGGAAGAGACCCAGTACTTC
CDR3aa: CASSPVWGEETQYF

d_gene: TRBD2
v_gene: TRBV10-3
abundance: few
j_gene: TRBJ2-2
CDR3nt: TGTGCCATCAGTGAGGCTAGCGGGGTCGGTGGGGAGCTGTTTTTT
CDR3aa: CAISEASGVGGELFF

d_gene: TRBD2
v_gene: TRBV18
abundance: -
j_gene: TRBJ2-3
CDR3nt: TGTGCCAGCTCCCCCACCCGGGGGGCAGATACGCAGTATTTT
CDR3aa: CASSPTRGADTQYF

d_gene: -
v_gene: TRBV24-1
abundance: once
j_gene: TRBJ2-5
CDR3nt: TGTGCCACCAGTGCAGCGGACCCCCTGGAGACCCAGTACTTC
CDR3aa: CATSAADPLETQYF

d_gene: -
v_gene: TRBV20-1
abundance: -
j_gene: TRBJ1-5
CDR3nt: TGCAGTGCTAGTTTCGGGACAACTAATCAGCCCCAGCATTTT
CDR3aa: CSASFGTTNQPQHF

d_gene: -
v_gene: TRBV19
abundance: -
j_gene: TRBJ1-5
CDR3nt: TGTGCCAGTAGTGCCGGCGGGGTAAGTGAAACAAGCAATCAGCCCCAGCATTTT
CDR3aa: CASSAGGVSETSNQPQHF

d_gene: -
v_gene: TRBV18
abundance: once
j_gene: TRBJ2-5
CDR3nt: TGTGCCAGCTCACCACGGGCAAAAGAGACCCAGTACTTC
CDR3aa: CASSPRAKETQYF

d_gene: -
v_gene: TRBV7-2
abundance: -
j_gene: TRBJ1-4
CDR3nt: TGTGCCAGCAGCTTAGCCCTGGGAGGGGAAAAACTGTTTTTT
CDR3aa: CASSLALGGEKLFF

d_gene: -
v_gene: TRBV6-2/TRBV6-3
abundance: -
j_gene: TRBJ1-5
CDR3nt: TGTGCCAGCAGTACTATGACAGGAAACCTTCAGCCCCAGCATTTT
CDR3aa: CASSTMTGNLQPQHF

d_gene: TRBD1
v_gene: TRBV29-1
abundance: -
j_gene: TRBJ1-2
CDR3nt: TGCAGCGTTGAAGATCCACAGGGGCTCCCGGATGGCTACACCTTC
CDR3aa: CSVEDPQGLPDGYTF

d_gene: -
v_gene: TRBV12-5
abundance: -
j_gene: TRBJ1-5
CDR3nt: TGTGCCGTGGGGGGGGCGGGCAATCAGCCCCAGCATTTT
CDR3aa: CAVGGAGNQPQHF

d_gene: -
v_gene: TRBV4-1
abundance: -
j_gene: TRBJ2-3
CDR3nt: TGCGCCAGCAGCCAAGATCCTGCTAGCTTGTTGGCAGATACGCAGTATTTT
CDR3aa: CASSQDPASLLADTQYF

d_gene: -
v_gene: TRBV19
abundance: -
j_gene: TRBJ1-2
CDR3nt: TGTGCCAGTGAAACTTGGCAGGGGCGCGGCTACACCTTC
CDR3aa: CASETWQGRGYTF

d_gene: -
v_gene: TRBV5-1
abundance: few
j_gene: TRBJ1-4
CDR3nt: TGCGCCAGCAGCTTGTCAGCAACTAATGAAAAACTGTTTTTT
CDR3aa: CASSLSATNEKLFF

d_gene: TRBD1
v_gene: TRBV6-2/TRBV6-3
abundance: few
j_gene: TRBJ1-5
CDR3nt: TGTGCCAGCAGTTCCACCCTTTTCAGGACAGGTACGCATTTT
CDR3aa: CASSSTLFRTGTHF

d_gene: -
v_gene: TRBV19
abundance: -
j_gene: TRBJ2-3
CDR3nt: TGTGCCAGTAGGCCAGGGGGGACGGGAGATACGCAGTATTTT
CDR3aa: CASRPGGTGDTQYF

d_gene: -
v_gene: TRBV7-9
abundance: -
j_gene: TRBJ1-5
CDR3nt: TGTGCCAGCAGCGCGACAGTTAATCAGCCCCAGCATTTT
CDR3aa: CASSATVNQPQHF

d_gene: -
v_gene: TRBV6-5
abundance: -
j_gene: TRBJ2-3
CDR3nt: TGTGCCAGCAGCCTGACGTGGCTAGCCGCAGATACGCAGTATTTT
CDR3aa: CASSLTWLAADTQYF

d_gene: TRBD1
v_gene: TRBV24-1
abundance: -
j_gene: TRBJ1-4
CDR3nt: TGTGCCACCAGTCTAGGACAGGGATTCGATGAAAAACTGTTTTTT
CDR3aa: CATSLGQGFDEKLFF

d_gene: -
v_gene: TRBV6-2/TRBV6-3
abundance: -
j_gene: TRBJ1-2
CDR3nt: TGTGCCAGCAGTTACGAGACAAGTCACGGCTACACCTTC
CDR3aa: CASSYETSHGYTF

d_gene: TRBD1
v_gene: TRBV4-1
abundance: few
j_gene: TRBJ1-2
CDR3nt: TGCGCCAGCAGCCAAGGGGGACAGAACTATGGCTACACCTTC
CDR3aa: CASSQGGQNYGYTF

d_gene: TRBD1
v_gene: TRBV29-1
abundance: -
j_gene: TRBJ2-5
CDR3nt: TGCAGCGCCCCAAGCACAGGGGCAGGGGAGACCCAGTACTTC
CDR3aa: CSAPSTGAGETQYF

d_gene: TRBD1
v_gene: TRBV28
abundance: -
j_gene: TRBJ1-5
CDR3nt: TGTGCCAGCAGACCCCCCCTGGGGGACAGGGGGCTAGCCGGCAATCAGCCCCAGCATTTT
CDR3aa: CASRPPLGDRGLAGNQPQHF

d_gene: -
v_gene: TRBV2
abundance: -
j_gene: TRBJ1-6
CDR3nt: TGTGCCAGCAATACAGAGGGTTCACCCCTCCACTTT
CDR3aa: CASNTEGSPLHF

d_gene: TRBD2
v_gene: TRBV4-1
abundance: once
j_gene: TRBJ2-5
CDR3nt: TGCGCCAGCAGCCATGCGGGACTATCGGAGACCCAGTACTTC
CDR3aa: CASSHAGLSETQYF

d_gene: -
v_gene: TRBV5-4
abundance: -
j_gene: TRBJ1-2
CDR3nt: TGTGCCAGCAGCCCAGCGGGGGGTTACTATGGCTACACCTTC
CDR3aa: CASSPAGGYYGYTF

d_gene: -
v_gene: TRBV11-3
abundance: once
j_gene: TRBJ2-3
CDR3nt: TGTGCCAGCAGCATCGGGGGGCGCACAGATACGCAGTATTTT
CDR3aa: CASSIGGRTDTQYF

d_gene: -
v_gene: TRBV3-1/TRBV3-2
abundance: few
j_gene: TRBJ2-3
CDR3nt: TGTGCCAGCAGCCAAGGTGGGATTAGGACAGATACGCAGTATTTT
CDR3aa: CASSQGGIRTDTQYF

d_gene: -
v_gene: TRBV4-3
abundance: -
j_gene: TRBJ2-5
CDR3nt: TGCGCCAGCAGCCAAGATTCGGGGGCCGAGACCCAGTACTTC
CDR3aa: CASSQDSGAETQYF

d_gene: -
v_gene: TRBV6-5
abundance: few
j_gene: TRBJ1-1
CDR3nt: TGTGCCAGCAGGAAGGGAAACACTGAAGCTTTCTTT
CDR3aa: CASRKGNTEAFF

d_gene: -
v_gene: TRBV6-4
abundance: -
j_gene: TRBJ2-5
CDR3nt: TGTGCCACGCCGGAGCCTGAAATTACGGAGACCCAGTACTTC
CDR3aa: CATPEPEITETQYF

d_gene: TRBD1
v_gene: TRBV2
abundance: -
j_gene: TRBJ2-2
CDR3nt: TGTGCCAGCAGTGGACAGGGGCGCACCGGGGAGCTGTTTTTT
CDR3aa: CASSGQGRTGELFF

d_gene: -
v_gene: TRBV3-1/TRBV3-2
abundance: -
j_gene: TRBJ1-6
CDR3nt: TGTGCCAGCAGCCAAGGCGCGGGGAATTCACCCCTCCACTTT
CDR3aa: CASSQGAGNSPLHF

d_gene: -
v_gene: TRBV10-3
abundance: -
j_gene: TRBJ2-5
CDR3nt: TGTGCCACCGCGGCAGGGGCAGAGACCCAGTACTTC
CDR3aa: CATAAGAETQYF

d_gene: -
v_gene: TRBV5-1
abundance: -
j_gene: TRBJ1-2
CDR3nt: TGCGCCAGCAGCTTGGGGGCAGGGGTTAGCTATGGCTACACCTTC
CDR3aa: CASSLGAGVSYGYTF